This paragraph covers one T cell receptor (beta chain) sequence. This record comes from a study of blood T cell repertoires in COVID-19. Background on the study: Collection of acute and convalescent COVID-19 samples took place in the United States, Italy and Spain. PBMCs, B-cell-depleted T cells, or T cells provided the cDNA or gDNA that made up the material.

As processed by the authors: Estimated nucleated cell counts came from reference gene primer amplification. Some clones are missing from TCRdb's copy, which holds only in-frame ones; the method was immunoSEQ multiplex PCR. The V and J calls and the clone size are those of that table, but D and trimming were determined from the DNA. The sample shows approximately 410,000 clones, approximately 90% of them seen only once. Sequencing input: peripheral blood. The clonotype comes from a woman in her 30s with active or convalescent COVID-19.

The CDR3 loop reads CASSPGTGDYEQYF. The CDR3, as DNA: TGTGCCAGCAGCCCCGGGACAGGGGACTACGAGCAGTACTTC. The chain joins TRBV11-3 to TRBJ2-7; 10 bases are shared with TRBD1. CDR1 SGHNT and CDR2 YENEEA come from the germline V gene. The CDR3 covers 14 residues. V gave up 5 bases and J gave up 3 bases; unmatched junction bases: 4. Drawing the rest from reference TRBV11-3 and TRBJ2-7, the complete variable domain is EAGVVQSPRYKIIEKKQPVAFWCNPISGHNTLYWYLQNLGQGPELLIRYENEEAVDDSQLPKDRFSAERLKGVDSTLKIQPAELGDSAVYLCASSPGTGDYEQYFGPGTRLTVT.